The sequence of this TCR beta chain was determined in a study of blood T cells in healthy people across ages (dated by TCRdb to 2015 to 2017). With respect to the entire study: In model experiments, template switching captured about one uniquely barcoded TCR beta cDNA molecule for every two T cells. Using deep sequencing normalized with unique cDNA molecular identifiers, the study measured how TCR beta repertoire diversity changes with age. Donors were grouped into four age groups: young (average 16 years), middle-aged (approximately 41), aged (roughly 62) and long-lived (approximately 82). To avoid experimental bias, donors of different ages were spread randomly across the sequencing lanes. Two additional independent replicas of 1 million unique cDNA reads from the same blood draw were analyzed for two donors (one aged 18 to 30 and one aged 80 or older).

Deletion took 2 bases off V and 3 bases off J, with a span of 10 bases between the germline ends. The germline V gene sets CDR1 to SGHVS and CDR2 to FQNEAQ. Inclusive of the bounding cysteine and phenylalanine, the CDR3 is 14 residues long. Only the CDR3 part of the read is kept: 42 bases, read in frame from the first base. As for this clonotype: Its antigen remains undetermined. It has no much larger one-base neighbor in the sample; base qualities were not kept.

The donors were about 40 Caucasian individuals from Russia, aged 6 to 90 years, who were systemically healthy. Each donor gave 8 to 10 milliliters of peripheral blood, drawn into EDTA-treated Vacutainer tubes. PBMCs were isolated by Ficoll-Paque density-gradient centrifugation, with at least 7 million obtained per sample. Total RNA was extracted from PBMCs with Trizol reagent, with at least 5 micrograms obtained per sample. For every donor, flow cytometry on a PBMC aliquot measured the percentage of naive CD45RAhigh/CD27high T cells. What the study reported, not specific to this receptor: Observed TCR beta diversity per million T cells fell roughly linearly with age, and a significant reduction was already apparent by age around 39. Total diversity estimates from one million sequenced T cells were considered lower bounds and underestimates. Compared with the aged group, the long-lived group had more naive CD4+ T cells, fewer expanded clones and increased TCR diversity, a pattern suggesting age selection. Because donor CMV infection status was unknown, age-related changes in expanded clonotypes were potentially confounded. Because profiling used bulk unsorted PBMCs, naive and antigen-experienced compartments could not be compared conclusively. Observed TCR beta diversity correlated strongly with the percentage of naive T cells measured by flow cytometry.

Library preparation employed 5' RACE. TCRdb records Illumina HiSeq 2500 as the sequencer. A second PCR of roughly 6 to 11 cycles was run with a J-beta primer mix and a sample-barcoded 5' primer. Each TCR beta cDNA molecule received a unique molecular identifier from a template-switch 5' adaptor carrying 12 random nucleotides. Each sample yielded at least 2.5 million CDR3-containing paired-end reads. The Mint cDNA synthesis kit, primed by a TRBC-specific oligonucleotide, was used to synthesize first-strand cDNA from all RNA. After uracil-DNA glycosylase treatment, a first 18-cycle PCR used universal primers M1SS and BC2_uni_R on all cDNA. In the source study's methods: For normalization, 1 million high-quality reads were randomly selected from each sample, with every read carrying a distinct molecular identifier. Instead of being binned into consensus sequences, reads with shared molecular identifiers were discarded. MiTCR, set to a Q25 quality threshold and the strictest error-elimination algorithm, was used for CDR3 identification, clonotype clustering and error correction. Lower-bound total TCR beta diversity was estimated with a nonparametric unseen species model using Euler transformation. TCRdb trimmed public reads at Q25 via fastp, called clones via MiXCR and kept in-frame beta chains. For every CDR3 protein sequence, its rows merge into one entry that carries the most common genes and DNA. What appears here as the V and J calls and clone size reflects TCRdb's work, not the paper's. The sample table lists some 320,000 distinct CDR3 sequences, about 25% of them with a count of one. Roughly 30% of the sample comes from the top ten.

Material for sequencing was blood. The chain uses TRBV7-8 and TRBJ2-5, with an unclear D gene assignment. This TCR was sampled from a woman in her 70s in good health. The CDR3 has the sequence CASSLIGGEETQYF. At the DNA level, the sequence is TGTGCCAGCAGCTTAATTGGTGGTGAAGAGACCCAGTACTTC. The reference TRBV7-8 and TRBJ2-5 proteins fill in what lies around the CDR3, so the full variable domain reads GAGVSQSPRYKVAKRGQDVALRCDPISGHVSLFWYQQALGQGPEFLTYFQNEAQLDKSGLPSDRFFAERPEGSVSTLKIQRTQQEDSAVYLCASSLIGGEETQYFGPGTRLLVL.